The rows below give T cell receptor beta chains drawn from one sample of a study of CD8+ T cells in alopecia areata. TCRdb keeps only in-frame clones here, not all; method: immunoSEQ multiplex PCR. The sample lists around 250,000 clones, under 70% occurring once. Specimen: CD4+ T cells sorted from blood, collected at week 0. These receptors came from a human donor with alopecia areata. The CDR3 runs from the conserved cysteine through the conserved F or W. The D gene is left open where the match is weak. For some rows the clone size is stated as once, few or many, or as a class when expanded; others skip it.

>TRBJ2-5|TRBV5-6|-|-
CASSFIGAETQYF
TGTGCCAGCAGCTTCATCGGGGCAGAGACCCAGTACTTC
>TRBJ2-3|TRBV7-9|-|few
CASSLGQTTDTQYF
TGTGCCAGCAGCTTAGGGCAGACTACCGATACGCAGTATTTT
>TRBJ1-1|TRBV29-1|-|-
CSVGVGTEAFF
TGCAGCGTAGGGGTAGGGACTGAAGCTTTCTTT
>TRBJ2-1|TRBV5-1|-|-
CASSAHLGQTNNEQFF
TGCGCCAGCAGCGCCCACCTCGGACAGACGAACAATGAGCAGTTCTTC
>TRBJ2-5|TRBV7-8|-|once
CASSLLDAGETQYF
TGTGCCAGCAGCTTACTGGATGCTGGAGAGACCCAGTACTTC
>TRBJ1-1|TRBV29-1|-|-
CSGTPGVMNTEAFF
TGCAGCGGGACCCCCGGGGTCATGAACACTGAAGCTTTCTTT
>TRBJ1-1|TRBV29-1|-|-
CSAASPGGTEAFF
TGCAGCGCCGCATCCCCCGGGGGCACTGAAGCTTTCTTT
>TRBJ1-4|TRBV2|-|-
CASTDRMGEKLFF
TGTGCCAGCACCGATCGGATGGGTGAAAAACTGTTTTTT
>TRBJ1-1|TRBV5-4|-|many
CASSLRQTLEAFF
TGTGCCAGCAGCTTAAGACAGACCCTTGAAGCTTTCTTT
>TRBJ1-4|TRBV19|-|few
CASTDRRKLFF
TGTGCCAGCACCGACAGGCGGAAACTGTTTTTT
>TRBJ1-1|TRBV30|-|once
CAWNGGTTEAFF
TGTGCCTGGAACGGAGGGACCACTGAAGCTTTCTTT
>TRBJ2-3|TRBV7-9|-|-
CASSLEVRTELQYF
TGTGCCAGCAGCTTAGAAGTGAGGACGGAATTGCAGTATTTT